This T cell receptor beta chain was captured by sequencing in a study of T cells expressing NK-cell markers. Turning to the study itself: Most of the eight sequenced donors tested HCMV-seropositive; one tested seronegative.

In the case of this clonotype: The antigen is unknown.

With UMIs, 5'RACE template switching was used to make TCR beta cDNA. For each CDR3 protein, TCRdb gives one entry from its re-call of the 5' RACE reads, without DNA. Its clone listing holds roughly 150,000 distinct CDR3 sequences. Notes on the study in general: There were a handful of donors in whom these clonotypes also led the CD3+CD56-NKG2C+ fraction. For several donors, the dominant NKG2C+ clonotypes made up about 1.0-7.5% of their CD8+ T cells.

CDR3 length: 17 amino acids. Germline CDR1 and CDR2: MDHEN and SYDVKM. This receptor was identified in a man aged 18-75 years in good health. The sequencing sample was made of blood T cells: a sorted CD56 or NKG2C T cell subset, CD4+ or CD8+ T cells, or bulk PBMC T cells (not recorded which). The chain is built from TRBV28 and TRBJ2-3; the D call from TCRdb, TRBD2, cannot be confirmed without DNA. The CDR3 region is CASSLGNSGGSTDTQYF.